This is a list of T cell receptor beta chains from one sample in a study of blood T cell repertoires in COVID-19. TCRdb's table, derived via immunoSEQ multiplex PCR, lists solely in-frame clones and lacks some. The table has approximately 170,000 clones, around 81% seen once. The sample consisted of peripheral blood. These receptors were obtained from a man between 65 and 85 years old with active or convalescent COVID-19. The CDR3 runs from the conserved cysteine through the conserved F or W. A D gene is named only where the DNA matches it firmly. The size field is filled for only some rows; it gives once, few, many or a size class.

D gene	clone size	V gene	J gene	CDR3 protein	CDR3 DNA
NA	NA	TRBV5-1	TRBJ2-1	CASSLYPPGLNNEQFF	TGCGCCAGCAGCCTATACCCCCCAGGGCTAAACAATGAGCAGTTCTTC
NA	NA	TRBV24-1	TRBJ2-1	CATSDLSGFGGNEQFF	TGTGCCACCAGTGATTTATCGGGGTTTGGAGGCAATGAGCAGTTCTTC
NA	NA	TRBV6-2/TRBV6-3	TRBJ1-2	CASSYDRINYGYTF	TGTGCCAGCAGTTACGACAGGATTAACTATGGCTACACCTTC
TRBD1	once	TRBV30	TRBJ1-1	CAWSSSYRQGWTEAFF	TGTGCCTGGAGTTCCAGCTACAGACAGGGGTGGACTGAAGCTTTCTTT
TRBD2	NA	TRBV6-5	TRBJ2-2	CASTRLAVNTGELFF	TGTGCCAGCACTCGACTAGCGGTGAACACCGGGGAGCTGTTTTTT
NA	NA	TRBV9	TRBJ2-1	CASSPGASGYNEQFF	TGTGCCAGCAGCCCAGGGGCTAGCGGCTACAATGAGCAGTTCTTC
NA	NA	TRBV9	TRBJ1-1	CASSVVVRGSEAFF	TGTGCCAGCAGCGTAGTGGTCAGGGGTTCTGAAGCTTTCTTT
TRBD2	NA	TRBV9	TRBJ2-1	CASSVGDGLAGISNEQFF	TGTGCCAGCAGCGTAGGGGACGGACTAGCGGGAATAAGCAATGAGCAGTTCTTC
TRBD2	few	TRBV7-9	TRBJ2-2	CASSSRQGTSGYTGELFF	TGTGCCAGCAGCTCCCGGCAGGGGACTAGCGGATACACCGGGGAGCTGTTTTTT
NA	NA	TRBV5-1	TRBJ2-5	CASSFGGGNRETQYF	TGCGCCAGCAGCTTCGGCGGCGGGAACCGGGAGACCCAGTACTTC
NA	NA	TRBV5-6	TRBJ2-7	CASSLSLRFSYEQYF	TGTGCCAGCAGCTTGTCCTTGAGGTTCTCCTACGAGCAGTACTTC
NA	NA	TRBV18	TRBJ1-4	CASSPRDSGEKLFF	TGTGCCAGCTCACCACGCGACAGTGGAGAAAAACTGTTTTTT
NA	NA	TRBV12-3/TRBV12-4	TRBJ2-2	CASSLVRELFF	TGTGCCAGCAGCCTCGTCCGGGAGCTGTTTTTT
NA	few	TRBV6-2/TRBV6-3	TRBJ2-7	CASSDSSYEQYF	TGTGCCAGCAGTGACAGTTCCTACGAGCAGTACTTC
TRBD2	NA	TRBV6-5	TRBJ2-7	CASSYKRAGGTYEQYF	TGTGCCAGCAGTTACAAAAGGGCGGGGGGAACCTACGAGCAGTACTTC
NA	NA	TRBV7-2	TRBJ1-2	CASSEGAQGLYGYTF	TGTGCCAGCAGCGAAGGAGCACAGGGCCTTTATGGCTACACCTTC
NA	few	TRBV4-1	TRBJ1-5	CASSQDITASGGQPQHF	TGCGCCAGCAGCCAAGATATAACCGCGTCGGGGGGTCAGCCCCAGCATTTT
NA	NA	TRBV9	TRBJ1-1	CASSSSGPPGLNTEAFF	TGTGCCAGCAGCTCCAGCGGGCCTCCTGGCTTGAACACTGAAGCTTTCTTT
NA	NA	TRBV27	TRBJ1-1	CASSPRTRPTSNTEAFF	TGTGCCAGCAGTCCCCGGACACGTCCAACCTCGAACACTGAAGCTTTCTTT
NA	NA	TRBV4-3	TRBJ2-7	CASSQEYPGPSYEQYF	TGCGCCAGCAGCCAAGAATATCCAGGTCCCTCCTACGAGCAGTACTTC
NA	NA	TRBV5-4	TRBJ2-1	CASSLGVSGVEQFF	TGTGCCAGCAGTCTTGGGGTATCGGGGGTTGAGCAGTTCTTC
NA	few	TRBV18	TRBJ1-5	CASSPTGPPMDQPQHF	TGTGCCAGCTCGCCGACAGGTCCCCCGATGGATCAGCCCCAGCATTTT
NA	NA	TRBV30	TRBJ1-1	CAWSVRVGRTEAFF	TGTGCCTGGAGTGTACGGGTAGGAAGGACTGAAGCTTTCTTT
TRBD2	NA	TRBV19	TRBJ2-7	CASSLLAGEDNEQYF	TGTGCCAGTAGTCTGCTAGCGGGAGAGGATAACGAGCAGTACTTC
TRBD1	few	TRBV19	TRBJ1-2	CAGSGTGRNYGYTF	TGTGCCGGATCTGGGACAGGGAGGAACTATGGCTACACCTTC
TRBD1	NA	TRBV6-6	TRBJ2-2	CASSYRQGARGGELFF	TGTGCCAGCAGTTACAGACAGGGGGCTAGGGGCGGGGAGCTGTTTTTT
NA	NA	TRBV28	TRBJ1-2	CASSPGRPGLDEIF	TGTGCCAGCAGTCCCGGTCGACCGGGACTGGACGAGATATTC
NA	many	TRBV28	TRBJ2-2	CASSHRGTGELFF	TGTGCCAGCAGCCATCGGGGTACCGGGGAGCTGTTTTTT
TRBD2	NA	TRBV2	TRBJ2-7	CASSVALALSYEQYF	TGTGCCAGCAGTGTTGCACTAGCGCTCTCCTACGAGCAGTACTTC
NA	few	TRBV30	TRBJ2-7	CAWSVGGHQIYEQYF	TGTGCCTGGAGTGTAGGGGGACACCAAATCTACGAGCAGTACTTC
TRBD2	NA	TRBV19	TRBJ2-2	CASRPPGTSPAGELFF	TGTGCCAGTAGACCCCCCGGGACTAGCCCCGCCGGGGAGCTGTTTTTT
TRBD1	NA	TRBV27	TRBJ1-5	CASSSGTGNSNQPQHF	TGTGCCAGCAGCTCCGGGACAGGCAATAGCAATCAGCCCCAGCATTTT
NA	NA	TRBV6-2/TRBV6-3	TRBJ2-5	CASSTYQARETQYF	TGTGCCAGCAGTACCTATCAAGCGAGAGAGACCCAGTACTTC
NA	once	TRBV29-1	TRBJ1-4	CSVEGASNEKLFF	TGCAGCGTTGAGGGCGCCTCTAATGAAAAACTGTTTTTT
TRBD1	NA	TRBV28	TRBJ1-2	CASSASGTGEVRYTF	TGTGCCAGCAGTGCATCCGGGACAGGGGAAGTTCGCTACACCTTC
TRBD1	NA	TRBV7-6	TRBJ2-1	CASSLLTGQGAGEQFF	TGTGCCAGCAGCTTATTAACGGGACAGGGGGCGGGTGAGCAGTTCTTC
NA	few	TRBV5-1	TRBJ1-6	CASSPRSSYNSPLHF	TGCGCCAGCAGCCCTAGGAGCTCCTATAATTCACCCCTCCACTTT
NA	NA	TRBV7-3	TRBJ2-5	CASSIDGVSQETQYF	TGTGCCAGCTCCATCGACGGGGTGAGCCAAGAGACCCAGTACTTC
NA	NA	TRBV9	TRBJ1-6	CASGSSYNSPLHF	TGTGCCAGTGGTAGCTCCTATAATTCACCCCTCCACTTT
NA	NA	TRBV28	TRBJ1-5	CASSLLNREGQPQHF	TGTGCCAGCAGTTTGCTCAACAGAGAGGGTCAGCCCCAGCATTTT
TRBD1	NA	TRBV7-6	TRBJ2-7	CASSLATGFPPGEQYF	TGTGCCAGCAGCTTAGCGACAGGGTTCCCTCCTGGCGAGCAGTACTTC
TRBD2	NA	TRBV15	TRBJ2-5	CATSRGTSGVETQYF	TGTGCCACCAGCAGGGGGACTAGCGGAGTGGAGACCCAGTACTTC
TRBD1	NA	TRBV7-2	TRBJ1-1	CASSFQGQGTEAFF	TGTGCCAGCAGCTTCCAGGGACAGGGGACTGAAGCTTTCTTT
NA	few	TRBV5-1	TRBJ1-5	CASSLAGFQPQHF	TGCGCCAGCAGCTTGGCGGGGTTTCAGCCCCAGCATTTT
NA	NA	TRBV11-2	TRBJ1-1	CASSFPSGRYTEAFF	TGTGCCAGCAGCTTCCCGTCAGGGCGCTACACTGAAGCTTTCTTT
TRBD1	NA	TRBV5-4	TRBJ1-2	CASSLDRGQDGYTF	TGTGCCAGCAGCTTGGACAGGGGGCAAGATGGCTACACCTTC
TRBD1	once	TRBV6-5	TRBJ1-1	CASSYDRGQNTEAFF	TGTGCCAGCAGTTACGACAGGGGGCAAAACACTGAAGCTTTCTTT
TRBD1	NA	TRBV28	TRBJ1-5	CASSSNSQGPRQPQHF	TGTGCCAGCAGTTCTAATTCACAGGGGCCCCGGCAGCCCCAGCATTTT
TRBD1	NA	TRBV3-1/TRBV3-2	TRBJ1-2	CASSQDRTGMSYGYTF	TGTGCCAGCAGCCAAGATCGGACAGGAATGAGCTATGGCTACACCTTC
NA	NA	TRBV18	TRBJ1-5	CASSRRQADQPQHF	TGTGCCAGCTCACGTAGACAGGCGGATCAGCCCCAGCATTTT
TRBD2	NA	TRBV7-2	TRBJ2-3	CASGGLAGITDTQYF	TGTGCCAGCGGCGGCCTAGCGGGAATCACAGATACGCAGTATTTT
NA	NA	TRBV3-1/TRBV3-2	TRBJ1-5	CASSQDPTNQPQHF	TGTGCCAGCAGCCAAGACCCTACTAATCAGCCCCAGCATTTT
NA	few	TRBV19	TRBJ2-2	CASSSTLANTGELFF	TGTGCCAGTAGTAGCACTCTCGCGAACACCGGGGAGCTGTTTTTT
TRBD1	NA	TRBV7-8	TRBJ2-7	CASSSTGGRAYEQYF	TGTGCCAGCAGCTCTACAGGGGGAAGGGCCTACGAGCAGTACTTC
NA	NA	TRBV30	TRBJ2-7	CAWRPWGGEQYF	TGTGCCTGGAGACCGTGGGGCGGCGAGCAGTACTTC